This T cell receptor (beta chain) was sequenced during a study of blood T cell repertoires in COVID-19. About the research overall: Sites in the United States, Italy and Spain provided acute and convalescent COVID-19 samples. T cells, B-cell-depleted T cells, or PBMCs provided the cDNA or gDNA that served as material.

Original methodology: Amplifying reference gene primers gave estimates of nucleated cell counts. TCRdb's copy holds only in-frame clones and misses some; the assay was immunoSEQ multiplex PCR. That table gives V, J and clone size, and the DNA gave D and trimming. The sample has about 120,000 clones, roughly 80% seen once. CDR3 size: 15 residues. With 6 bases removed from V and 0 bases from J, the gap between germline ends came to 13 bases. Germline V CDR1 and CDR2: MNHEY, SVGAGI. The chain links TRBV6-5 to TRBJ2-3; a possible D gene is TRBD1 (6 bases). The sequenced sample was peripheral blood. The TCR comes from a human donor in a cohort sampled during active COVID-19. The CDR3 spells CASRDSAPSTDTQYF. The CDR3 coding sequence is TGTGCCAGCAGGGACAGCGCACCAAGCACAGATACGCAGTATTTT.